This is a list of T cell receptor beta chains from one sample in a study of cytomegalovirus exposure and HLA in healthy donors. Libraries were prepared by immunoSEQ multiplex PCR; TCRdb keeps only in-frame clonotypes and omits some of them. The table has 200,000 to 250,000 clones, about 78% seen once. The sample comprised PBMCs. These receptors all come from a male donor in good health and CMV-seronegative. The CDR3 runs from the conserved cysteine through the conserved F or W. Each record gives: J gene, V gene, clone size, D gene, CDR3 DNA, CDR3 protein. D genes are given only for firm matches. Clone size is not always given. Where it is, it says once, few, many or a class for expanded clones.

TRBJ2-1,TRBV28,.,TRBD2,TGTGCCAGCAGCGAAATGTCGGGACTAGCGGGAGGTGGTTCAGAGGAGCAGTTCTTC,CASSEMSGLAGGGSEEQFF
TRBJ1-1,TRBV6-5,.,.,TGTGCCAGCAGCCAGGCTACAGGGTCTGAAGCTTTCTTT,CASSQATGSEAFF
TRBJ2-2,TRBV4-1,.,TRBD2,TGCGCCAGCAGCCAGTCTAGCGGGAGGCTTGCCGGGGAGCTGTTTTTT,CASSQSSGRLAGELFF
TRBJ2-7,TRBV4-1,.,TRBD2,TGCGCCAGCAGCCAAGATAGTGGGAGCGGGAGTTACGAGCAGTACTTC,CASSQDSGSGSYEQYF
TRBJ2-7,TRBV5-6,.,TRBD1,TGTGCCAGCAGCCCCGGGACAGCTCCCGAGCAGTACTTC,CASSPGTAPEQYF
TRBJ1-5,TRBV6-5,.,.,TGTGCCAGCAGTGCCATGGGCTATAGCAATCAGCCCCAGCATTTT,CASSAMGYSNQPQHF
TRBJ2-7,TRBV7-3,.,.,TGTGCCAGCAGCTTGCAGCCCGCAGGGATGGGCGAGCAGTACTTC,CASSLQPAGMGEQYF
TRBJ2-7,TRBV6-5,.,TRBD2,TGTGCCAGCAGTTTCGGACTAGCGGGACGATCCTACGAGCAGTACTTC,CASSFGLAGRSYEQYF
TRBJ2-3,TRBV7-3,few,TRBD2,TGTGCCAGCAGCCCGGGACTAGCGGGAGCAGATACGCAGTATTTT,CASSPGLAGADTQYF
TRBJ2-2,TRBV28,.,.,TGTGCCAGCAGCCAGGGTGCCGGGGAGCTGTTTTTT,CASSQGAGELFF
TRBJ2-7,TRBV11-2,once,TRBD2,TGTGCCAGCAGCTTAATCCACACCCTGACTAGCGGCTACGAGCAGTACTTC,CASSLIHTLTSGYEQYF
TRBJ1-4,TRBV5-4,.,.,TGTGCCAGCAGTTTCCCAGGACAGAATGAAAAACTGTTTTTT,CASSFPGQNEKLFF
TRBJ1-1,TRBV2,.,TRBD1,TGTGCCAGCAGGCGGGACAGCCCCACTGAAGCTTTCTTT,CASRRDSPTEAFF
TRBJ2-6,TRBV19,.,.,TGTGCCAGTATTAACTCTGGGGCCAACGTCCTGACTTTC,CASINSGANVLTF
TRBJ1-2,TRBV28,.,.,TGTGCCAGCAGTTTAAAGGCCGCAGGGTGGCAAGGCTACACCTTC,CASSLKAAGWQGYTF
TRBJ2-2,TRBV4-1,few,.,TGCGCCAGCAGCCCCCCGGGATTAGCTGAGATCGGGGAGCTGTTTTTT,CASSPPGLAEIGELFF
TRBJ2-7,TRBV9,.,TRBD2,TGTGCCAGCAGCGAGGGACTAGCGTCTTCCTACGAGCAGTACTTC,CASSEGLASSYEQYF
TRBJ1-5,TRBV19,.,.,TGTGCCAGTAGGGGAGGGGGCAATCAGCCCCAGCATTTT,CASRGGGNQPQHF
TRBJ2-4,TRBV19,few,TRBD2,TGTGCCAGTAGTATAAACCCGGGACTAGCTGAACAGCTAGCCAAAAACATTCAGTACTTC,CASSINPGLAEQLAKNIQYF
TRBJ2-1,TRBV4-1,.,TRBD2,TGCGCCAGCAGCCAAGAGGCACTAGCGGGAAGTGAGCAGTTCTTC,CASSQEALAGSEQFF
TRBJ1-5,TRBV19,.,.,TGTGCCAGTAGACAATCAGGGATCAATCAGCCCCAGCATTTT,CASRQSGINQPQHF
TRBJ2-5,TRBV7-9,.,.,TGTGCCAGCAGCTTAGTCCTTAGCGCTTACAACCAAGAGACCCAGTACTTC,CASSLVLSAYNQETQYF
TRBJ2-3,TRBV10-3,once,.,TGTGCCATCAGCTATTTAGGTGGAGTTGATACGCAGTATTTT,CAISYLGGVDTQYF
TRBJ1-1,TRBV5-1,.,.,TGCGCCAGCAGCTTGGCCCGGGGATCTGAAGCTTTCTTT,CASSLARGSEAFF
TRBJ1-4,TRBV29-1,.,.,TGCAGCGTGAAAGGACTAGATGACTTAGAAAAACTGTTTTTT,CSVKGLDDLEKLFF
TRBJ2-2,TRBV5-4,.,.,TGTGCCAGCAGCTTGGCTTCAGTGAACACCGGGGAGCTGTTTTTT,CASSLASVNTGELFF
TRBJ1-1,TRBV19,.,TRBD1,TGTGCCAGTGGACAGGGAGGGACCATGAACACTGAAGCTTTCTTT,CASGQGGTMNTEAFF
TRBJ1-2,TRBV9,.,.,TGTGCCAGCAGCGTAGGGATGGGGCAGCGAGAACTCTATGGCTACACCTTC,CASSVGMGQRELYGYTF
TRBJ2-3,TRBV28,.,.,TGTGCCAGCAGCGAAAATGGCAGGGGTTTTGGTACAGATACGCAGTATTTT,CASSENGRGFGTDTQYF
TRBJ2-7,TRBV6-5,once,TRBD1,TGTGCCAGCAGACGTGGACAGGTAGCCTACGAGCAGTACTTC,CASRRGQVAYEQYF
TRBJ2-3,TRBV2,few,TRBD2,TGTGCCAGCAGTGAGATCCCTAGCGGGGGGCCAGATACGCAGTATTTT,CASSEIPSGGPDTQYF
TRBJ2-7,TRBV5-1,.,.,TGCGCCAGCGGAGAGGGGACCGCGGGGTACGAGCAGTACTTC,CASGEGTAGYEQYF
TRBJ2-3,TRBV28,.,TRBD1,TGTGCCAGCAGCTCGACAGGGGGCACGGGTACAGATACGCAGTATTTT,CASSSTGGTGTDTQYF
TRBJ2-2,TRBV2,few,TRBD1,TGTGCCAGCAGCGGGACAGGGGACACCGGGGAGCTGTTTTTT,CASSGTGDTGELFF
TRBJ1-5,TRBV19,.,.,TGTGCCAGTAGTATGAACGATCCCTATAGCAATCAGCCCCAGCATTTT,CASSMNDPYSNQPQHF
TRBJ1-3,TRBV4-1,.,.,TGCGCCAGCAGCCAAGACGGCGCGACACCCAGCTCTGGAAACACCATATATTTT,CASSQDGATPSSGNTIYF
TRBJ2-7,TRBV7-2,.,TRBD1,TGTGCCAGCAGCAACCGGGACAGGGGATCCTACGAGCAGTACTTC,CASSNRDRGSYEQYF
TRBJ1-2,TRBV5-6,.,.,TGTGCCAGCAGCCCAACGGACTTTAACTATGGCTACACCTTC,CASSPTDFNYGYTF
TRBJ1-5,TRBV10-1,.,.,TGCGCCAGCAGTGAGGGGCATGGCAATCAGCCCCAGCATTTT,CASSEGHGNQPQHF
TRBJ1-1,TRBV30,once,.,TGTGCCTGGACTCTTATGGGGGGCACTGAAGCTTTCTTT,CAWTLMGGTEAFF
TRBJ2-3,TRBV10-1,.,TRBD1,TGCGCCAGTTCCTTTTCCCAGGGGGCTTTGGATACGCAGTATTTT,CASSFSQGALDTQYF
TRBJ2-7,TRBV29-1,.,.,TGCAGCGCCCAAGACAGGACCAGCTCCTACGAGCAGTACTTC,CSAQDRTSSYEQYF
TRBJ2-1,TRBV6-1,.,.,TGTGCCAGCAGTGAGCGGGGATCTACCTACAATGAGCAGTTCTTC,CASSERGSTYNEQFF
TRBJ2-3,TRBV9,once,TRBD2,TGTGCCAGCAGCTTCCTAGCGGGAGCAGATACGCAGTATTTT,CASSFLAGADTQYF
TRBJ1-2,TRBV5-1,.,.,TGCGCCAGCAGCTTGGGGAGGGATGGCTACACCTTC,CASSLGRDGYTF
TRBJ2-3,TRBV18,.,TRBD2,TGTGCCAGCTCCGGCGGGAGGCCTGGCACAGATACGCAGTATTTT,CASSGGRPGTDTQYF
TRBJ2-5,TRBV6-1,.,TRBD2,TGTGCCAGCAGTGAACAAAAGGGACTAGCGGGAGCGGGCAGAGAGACCCAGTACTTC,CASSEQKGLAGAGRETQYF
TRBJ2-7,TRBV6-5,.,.,TGTGCCAGCAGGTCCGGGACTTACCCCTACGAGCAGTACTTC,CASRSGTYPYEQYF
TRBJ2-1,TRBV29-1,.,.,TGCAGCGTTCTTCTTCAGGGCCCCACCCCCAAGGCGTACAATGAGCAGTTCTTC,CSVLLQGPTPKAYNEQFF
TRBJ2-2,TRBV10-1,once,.,TGCGCCAGCAGTTGGACTACCTGGCCTTGGGAAACCGGGGAGCTGTTTTTT,CASSWTTWPWETGELFF
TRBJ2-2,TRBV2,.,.,TGTGCCAGCAGTGATCTGTCCGCCGGGGAGCTGTTTTTT,CASSDLSAGELFF
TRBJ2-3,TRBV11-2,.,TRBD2,TGTGCCAGCAGCCTACTAGCGGGAGGGCCTACAGATACGCAGTATTTT,CASSLLAGGPTDTQYF
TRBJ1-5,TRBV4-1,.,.,TGCGCCAGCAGCCAAGACCTATATAGCAATCAGCCCCAGCATTTT,CASSQDLYSNQPQHF
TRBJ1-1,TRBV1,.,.,TGCACCAGCAGCCAAGAGAGGTGGCGGGACAGGGCTTTGAACACTGAAGCTTTCTTT,CTSSQERWRDRALNTEAFF
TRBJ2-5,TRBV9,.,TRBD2,TGTGCCAGCAGCGTAGAGAGCGGGAGGGCGGGGACCCAGTACTTC,CASSVESGRAGTQYF
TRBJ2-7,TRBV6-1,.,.,TGTGCCAGCGCCCTTACTTCATCCTACGAGCAGTACTTC,CASALTSSYEQYF
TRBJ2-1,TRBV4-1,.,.,TGCGCCAGCAGCCAATGGGCAGGGGCCGATGAGCAGTTCTTC,CASSQWAGADEQFF
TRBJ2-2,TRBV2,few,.,TGTGCCAGCAGTGAAGTTCGGCTAGCGTTAACCGGGGAGCTGTTTTTT,CASSEVRLALTGELFF
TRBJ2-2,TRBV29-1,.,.,TGCAGCGTGGCACGGGTAACCGGGGAGCTGTTTTTT,CSVARVTGELFF